The rows below give T cell receptor beta chains drawn from one sample of a study of human T cells and chemical hapten exposure. TCRdb fed the 5' RACE reads into MiXCR, producing one record per CDR3 protein. Of more than 140,000 distinct CDR3 sequences in the sample, 3.5% to 5% were seen once. These receptors were obtained from a female donor in good health. The CDR3 runs from the conserved cysteine through the conserved F or W. The D gene is left open where the match is weak. Rows give clone size only sometimes, using once, few, many, or a class for an expanded clone.

size: few
D: -
V: TRBV7-9
J: TRBJ2-1
CDR3: CASSSRGRTEQFF
DNA: TGTGCCAGCAGCTCCCGGGGCAGGACAGAGCAGTTCTTC

size: few
D: -
V: TRBV7-9
J: TRBJ1-1
CDR3: CASSLVGVAEAFF
DNA: TGTGCCAGCAGCTTAGTGGGGGTTGCTGAAGCTTTCTTT

size: -
D: TRBD1
V: TRBV19
J: TRBJ2-1
CDR3: CASSMGGTGLPSDKQFF
DNA: TGTGCCAGTAGTATGGGAGGGACAGGGCTCCCCAGCGACAAGCAGTTCTTC

size: many
D: TRBD2
V: TRBV20-1
J: TRBJ2-1
CDR3: CSARGGTNYNEQFF
DNA: TGCAGTGCTAGAGGAGGGACTAACTACAATGAGCAGTTCTTC

size: many
D: TRBD1
V: TRBV12-5
J: TRBJ1-1
CDR3: CASGLGPDRGISEAFF
DNA: TGTGCTAGTGGTTTGGGTCCGGACAGGGGAATATCTGAAGCTTTCTTT

size: many
D: TRBD2
V: TRBV29-1
J: TRBJ2-3
CDR3: CSVENTSGTDTQYF
DNA: TGCAGCGTTGAAAATACTAGCGGCACAGATACGCAGTATTTT

size: many
D: TRBD1
V: TRBV4-1
J: TRBJ1-1
CDR3: CASSQTGAVSAEAFF
DNA: TGCGCCAGCAGCCAAACAGGGGCGGTAAGCGCTGAAGCTTTCTTT

size: many
D: -
V: TRBV6-2/TRBV6-3
J: TRBJ1-5
CDR3: CASSPITLDIQLRDQPQHF
DNA: TGTGCCAGCAGCCCAATCACCTTGGACATTCAGCTCCGGGATCAGCCCCAGCATTTT

size: many
D: -
V: TRBV6-2/TRBV6-3
J: TRBJ2-3
CDR3: CATKARNLRDTQYF
DNA: TGTGCCACCAAGGCCAGGAACCTAAGAGATACGCAGTATTTT

size: many
D: TRBD1
V: TRBV29-1
J: TRBJ2-2
CDR3: CSARQGAATGELFF
DNA: TGCAGCGCCAGACAGGGGGCGGCCACCGGGGAGCTGTTTTTT

size: -
D: TRBD1
V: TRBV7-2
J: TRBJ2-4
CDR3: CASSLAGTGIQYF
DNA: TGTGCCAGCAGCTTGGCCGGGACAGGTATTCAGTACTTC

size: many
D: -
V: TRBV25-1
J: TRBJ2-7
CDR3: CASSEYTWEQYF
DNA: TGTGCCAGCAGTGAATATACTTGGGAGCAGTACTTC

size: -
D: -
V: TRBV12-3/TRBV12-4
J: TRBJ2-5
CDR3: CASSSSWTNQETQYF
DNA: TGTGCCAGCAGTTCTTCATGGACAAATCAAGAGACCCAGTACTTC

size: many
D: -
V: TRBV20-1
J: TRBJ2-7
CDR3: CSAGKQTYYEQYF
DNA: TGCAGTGCTGGAAAACAGACCTACTACGAGCAGTACTTC

size: few
D: -
V: TRBV13
J: TRBJ1-1
CDR3: CASRGGWDTEAFF
DNA: TGTGCCAGCAGAGGAGGATGGGACACTGAAGCTTTCTTT

size: many
D: TRBD1
V: TRBV7-2
J: TRBJ2-2
CDR3: CASRLQGPSNTGELFF
DNA: TGTGCCAGCAGACTACAGGGGCCCTCGAACACCGGGGAGCTGTTTTTT

size: few
D: -
V: TRBV5-6
J: TRBJ2-6
CDR3: CASREWGSGANVLTF
DNA: TGTGCCAGCAGGGAATGGGGCTCTGGGGCCAACGTCCTGACTTTC

size: many
D: -
V: TRBV10-3
J: TRBJ2-3
CDR3: CAISKTRDTQYF
DNA: TGTGCCATCAGTAAAACTAGAGATACGCAGTATTTT

size: -
D: -
V: TRBV6-6
J: TRBJ1-5
CDR3: CASSWAGEGQPQHF
DNA: TGTGCCAGCAGTTGGGCAGGGGAGGGTCAGCCCCAGCATTTT

size: few
D: -
V: TRBV5-1
J: TRBJ1-1
CDR3: CASTVSQNTEAFF
DNA: TGCGCCAGCACCGTCTCACAGAACACTGAAGCTTTCTTT

size: many
D: -
V: TRBV7-2
J: TRBJ1-2
CDR3: CASSLIRDSNYGYTF
DNA: TGTGCCAGCAGCTTAATTAGAGATTCTAACTATGGCTACACCTTC

size: -
D: TRBD1
V: TRBV7-9
J: TRBJ2-2
CDR3: CASSRPGQTNTGELFF
DNA: TGTGCCAGCAGCAGGCCGGGACAGACGAACACCGGGGAGCTGTTTTTT

size: many
D: TRBD1
V: TRBV20-1
J: TRBJ1-6
CDR3: CSAAPGQGNSPLHF
DNA: TGCAGTGCCGCTCCGGGACAGGGCAATTCACCCCTCCACTTT

size: many
D: -
V: TRBV11-1
J: TRBJ1-1
CDR3: CASSLGEYGTEAFF
DNA: TGTGCCAGCAGCTTAGGGGAGTACGGCACTGAAGCTTTCTTT

size: many
D: -
V: TRBV7-6
J: TRBJ1-2
CDR3: CASSLDGRGYGYTF
DNA: TGTGCCAGCAGCTTAGACGGCAGGGGCTATGGCTACACCTTC

size: many
D: -
V: TRBV6-1
J: TRBJ2-5
CDR3: CASQAGRTLETQYF
DNA: TGTGCCAGCCAGGCGGGACGGACGTTAGAGACCCAGTACTTC